The 16 T cell receptor beta chains below were found in one sample sequenced in a study of blood T cell repertoires in COVID-19. Method: immunoSEQ multiplex PCR; TCRdb's copy keeps in-frame clones and lacks some. Of roughly 300,000 clones in the sample, about 90% were seen once. Sequenced input: peripheral blood. The receptors were gathered from a woman in her 50s who had recovered from COVID-19.

The genes are TRBV21-1 and TRBJ2-7; TRBD1, as called in the table, went unchecked against the DNA. TRBV21-1 is tagged as a pseudogene. CDR3 length: 14 residues. DNA for the CDR3: TGTGCCAGCATCCCACAGGGAGCCCGCTACGAGCAGTACTTC. It specifies CASIPQGARYEQYF.

The chain uses TRBV19 and TRBJ1-5; 7 bases are shared with TRBD1. J gave up 7 bases and V 10 bases, and 19 bases lay outside the gene matches. The germline V gene encodes CDR1 LNHDA and CDR2 SQIVND (reference sequence). The CDR3 totals 16 residues. The CDR3 DNA sequence: TGTGCCACCAACCAAAGGGGGCCCCAGAGTGGGCAGCCCCAGCATTTT. Translation: CATNQRGPQSGQPQHF.

This clone was recorded only once. The chain uses TRBV19 and TRBJ2-2; unclear D gene. Trimming took 6 bases from V and 1 from J, leaving 12 bases between them. This CDR3 comprises 15 residues. Germline lookup yields CDR1 LNHDA and CDR2 SQIVND (reference sequence). The DNA of the CDR3 is TGTGCCAGTAGGAGCTTCGGCGGGAACACCGGGGAGCTGTTTTTT. Its protein product is CASRSFGGNTGELFF. The variable domain in full, with the rest retrieved from reference TRBV19 and TRBJ2-2, is DGGITQSPKYLFRKEGQNVTLSCEQNLNHDAMYWYRQDPGQGLRLIYYSQIVNDFQKGDIAEGYSVSREKKESFPLTVTSAQKNPTAFYLCASRSFGGNTGELFFGEGSRLTVL.

The CDR3 is CATSDSMDRGRNNEQFF. As DNA, the CDR3 is TGTGCCACCAGTGACTCCATGGACAGGGGACGGAACAATGAGCAGTTCTTC. The chain uses TRBV24-1 and TRBJ2-1; 9 positions match TRBD1. The CDR3 runs to 17 residues. V was pared by 4 bases and J by 5 bases, with 11 bases of the junction left unmatched. Germline V gives CDR1 KGHDR, CDR2 SFDVKD.

The chain employs TRBV5-4 and TRBJ1-2; D unresolved. V lost 3 bases and J 5 bases, leaving 17 bases between the germline ends. This CDR3 has 15 residues. Germline values: CDR1 SGHNT, CDR2 YYREEE (reference sequence). CDR3 nucleotide sequence: TGTGCCAGCAGCTCCCGGACTGTGCCCCTTTATGGCTACACCTTC. Translating gives CASSSRTVPLYGYTF.

This clone was detected only a few times. V and J are TRBV11-2 and TRBJ1-5; possible D gene TRBD1, 6 bases. Trimming removed 1 base from V and 0 bases from J, with 16 bases in between. Germline V gene data show CDR1 as SGHAT and CDR2 as FQNNGV. The CDR3 has 18 amino acids. DNA for the CDR3: TGTGCCAGCAGCTTAGGAGGGGGGGCCTCTTATAGCAATCAGCCCCAGCATTTT. Translated, it gives CASSLGGGASYSNQPQHF.

There are a few counts of this clone. The chain has TRBV11-2 and TRBJ1-1, with 9 bases fitting TRBD1. The CDR3 sequence is 13 residues long. With V trimmed by 5 bases and J by 11 bases, 9 bases remained unmatched. CDR1 and CDR2 (germline): SGHAT, FQNNGV. CDR3 coding DNA: TGTGCCAGCAGCAGACGACAGGGGGTGGATGCTTTCTTT. Translating gives CASSRRQGVDAFF.

In this sample, this clone turned up once. The J gene is TRBJ2-3, the V gene TRBV28; 9 bases match TRBD1. Germline CDR1 reads MDHEN; CDR2 reads SYDVKM. The J segment lost 1 base and the V segment lost 5 bases, leaving 4 bases of the junction unmatched. The CDR3 spans 15 residues. The chain's CDR3 is CASSDRDRGTDTQYF. The CDR3 region has the DNA TGTGCCAGCAGTGACCGGGACAGGGGCACAGATACGCAGTATTTT.

The rearrangement joins TRBV28 to TRBJ1-6, with D perhaps TRBD1 (6 bases). CDR3 length: 14 residues. V was trimmed by 3 bases and J by 11 bases, leaving 14 bases between them. The V gene's germline CDR1 is MDHEN and CDR2 SYDVKM. CDR3 residues: CASSFSTGSTPLHF. CDR3 in DNA: TGTGCCAGCAGTTTCTCGACAGGTTCGACACCCCTCCACTTT.

This clone was observed at least ten times. Different DNA sequences within this sample yield the same CDR3. This chain joins TRBV28 and TRBJ2-5, with no clear D. V was pared by 4 bases and J by 5 bases, with 5 bases between. Per germline, CDR1 MDHEN and CDR2 SYDVKM. This CDR3 is 11 amino acids long. The CDR3 spells CASSSLETQYF. The CDR3 DNA reads as TGTGCCAGCAGTTCCCTGGAGACCCAGTACTTC.

The chain is built from TRBV7-9 and TRBJ2-1, with D perhaps TRBD2 (5 bases). CDR1 and CDR2 from the germline V gene are SEHNR and FQNEAQ (reference sequence). There are 15 residues in the CDR3. Trimming removed 3 bases from V and 0 bases from J, with 9 bases in between. The chain's CDR3 is CASSFSGSSYNEQFF. In nucleotides, the CDR3 is TGTGCCAGCAGCTTTTCGGGGAGCTCCTACAATGAGCAGTTCTTC.

The gene calls are TRBV27 and TRBJ1-2; D is unresolved. CDR3 length equals 16 residues. V shed 6 bases and J shed 3 bases, with 20 bases lying between them. Germline V gives CDR1 MNHEY, CDR2 SMNVEV (reference sequence). The CDR3 loop reads CASRTLTKPGHYGYTF. The CDR3 bases are TGTGCCAGCAGGACCTTAACTAAACCCGGCCACTATGGCTACACCTTC.

This chain uses TRBV7-9 with TRBJ1-3; no definite D call. This CDR3 has 14 amino acids. Trimming shortened V by 7 bases and J by 2 bases, and 12 bases separated the two germline ends. In germline, CDR1 is SEHNR, CDR2 FQNEAQ (reference sequence). This chain's CDR3 is CASTQVTAGNTIYF. The CDR3 bases are TGTGCCAGCACGCAGGTCACAGCTGGAAACACCATATATTTT.

This clone was counted once. J is TRBJ2-1 and V is TRBV19; maybe TRBD2 (6 bases). V gave up 5 bases and J gave up 3 bases, with 17 bases separating them. CDR1 is LNHDA and CDR2 is SQIVND in the germline V gene (reference sequence). The CDR3 totals 16 residues. Here the CDR3 DNA reads TGTGCCAGTAGTCCACCAACCGGGACTGGCTACAATGAGCAGTTCTTC. Its translation is CASSPPTGTGYNEQFF.

The chain uses TRBV19 and TRBJ2-3; TRBD1 might be the D (6 bases). Germline V gene lookup returns CDR1 LNHDA and CDR2 SQIVND (reference sequence). V lost 5 bases and J 5 bases, leaving 17 bases between the germline ends. This CDR3 region has 15 residues. Here the CDR3 reads CASSLTGPPRDTQYF. CDR3 DNA sequence: TGTGCCAGTAGTTTAACAGGGCCCCCACGAGATACGCAGTATTTT.

The J gene is TRBJ1-1, the V gene TRBV5-3; TRBD1 aligns across 9 bases. TRBV5-3 is an ORF for which the function is uncertain. V lost 4 bases and J lost 8; bases outside the gene matches: 9. This CDR3 is 14 amino acids long. CDR3 loop: CARSTRQGVGEAFF. The CDR3 DNA is TGTGCCAGAAGCACGAGACAGGGGGTCGGCGAAGCTTTCTTT.